This T cell receptor beta chain was recorded in a study of PD-L1 blockade in urothelial cancer. As for the study in general: Male sex and bladder-origin urothelial cancer were recorded for about 90% of the roughly 29 patients. Analyses used blood from 3 weeks (second dose) and 6 weeks after treatment start. Study-level findings and limits: When measured at 3 weeks, tumor-associated blood clones expanded more in durable-benefit patients.

Individual patients had between 1 and 8 samples, taken pretreatment and on-treatment. Comments on this clone: Its antigen is as yet unknown. A read error may produce the germline difference seen at one junction end.

Method: immunoSEQ multiplex PCR; TCRdb's copy keeps in-frame clones and lacks some. The sample yields approximately 50,000 clones, about 85% seen once. The CDR3 sequence is 17 residues long. Germline V gene data show CDR1 as PRHDT and CDR2 as FYEKMQ (reference sequence). V usage is TRBV13 and J usage is TRBJ2-1, with TRBD1 identical over 11 bases. The specimen was PBMCs, collected around atezolizumab (anti-PD-L1) treatment. The receptor was derived from a man aged 55 to 69 with urothelial cancer. The CDR3: CASSVGGQGGSYNEQFF. CDR3 sequence (DNA): TGTGCCAGCAGCGTAGGGGGACAGGGGGGATCCTACAATGAGCAGTTCTTC.